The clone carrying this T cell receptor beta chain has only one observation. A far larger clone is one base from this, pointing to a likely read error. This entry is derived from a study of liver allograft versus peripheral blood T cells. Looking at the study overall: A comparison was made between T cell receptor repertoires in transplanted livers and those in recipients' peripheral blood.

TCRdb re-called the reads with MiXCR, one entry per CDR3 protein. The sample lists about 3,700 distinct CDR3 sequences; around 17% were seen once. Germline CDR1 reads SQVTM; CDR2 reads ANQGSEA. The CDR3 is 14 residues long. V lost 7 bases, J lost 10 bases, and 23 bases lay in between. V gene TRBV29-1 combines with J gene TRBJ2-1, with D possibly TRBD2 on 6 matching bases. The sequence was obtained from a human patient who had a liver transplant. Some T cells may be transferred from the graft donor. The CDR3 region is CSAWGTGLSYEQFF. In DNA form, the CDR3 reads TGCAGCGCCTGGGGCACCGGACTATCCTACGAGCAGTTCTTC.